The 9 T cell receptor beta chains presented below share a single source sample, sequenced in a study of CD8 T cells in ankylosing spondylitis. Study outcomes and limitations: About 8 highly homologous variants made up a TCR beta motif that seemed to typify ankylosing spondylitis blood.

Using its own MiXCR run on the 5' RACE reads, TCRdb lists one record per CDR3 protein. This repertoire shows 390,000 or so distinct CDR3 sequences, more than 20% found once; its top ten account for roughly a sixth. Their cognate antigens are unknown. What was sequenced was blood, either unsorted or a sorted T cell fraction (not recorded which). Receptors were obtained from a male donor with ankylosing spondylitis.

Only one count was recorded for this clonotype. The CDR3 DNA is TGTGCCACCAGGGAAGGCGGCGGGTACAAGCAGTACTTC. As protein: CATREGGGYKQYF. The chain employs TRBV11-3 and TRBJ2-7, with D perhaps being TRBD1 or TRBD2 (5 bases each). The CDR3 runs to 13 residues. Germline assignment: CDR1 SGHNT and CDR2 YENEEA. V gave up 10 bases and J gave up 8 bases, with 21 bases separating them. Full variable domain (outside the CDR3, taken from reference TRBV11-3 and TRBJ2-7): EAGVVQSPRYKIIEKKQPVAFWCNPISGHNTLYWYLQNLGQGPELLIRYENEEAVDDSQLPKDRFSAERLKGVDSTLKIQPAELGDSAVYLCATREGGGYKQYFGPGTRLTVT.

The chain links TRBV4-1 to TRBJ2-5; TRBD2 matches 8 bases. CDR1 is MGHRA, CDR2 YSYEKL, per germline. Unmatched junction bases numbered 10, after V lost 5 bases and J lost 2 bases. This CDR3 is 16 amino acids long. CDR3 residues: CASSYHRASGQETQYF. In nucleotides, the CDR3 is TGCGCCAGCAGCTACCATCGGGCTAGCGGGCAAGAGACCCAGTACTTC.

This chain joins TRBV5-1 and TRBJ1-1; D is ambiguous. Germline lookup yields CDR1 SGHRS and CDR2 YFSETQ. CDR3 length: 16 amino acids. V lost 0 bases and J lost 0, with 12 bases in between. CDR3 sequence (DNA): TGCGCCAGCAGCTTGGCCTTGTGGGGAATGAACACTGAAGCTTTCTTT. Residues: CASSLALWGMNTEAFF.

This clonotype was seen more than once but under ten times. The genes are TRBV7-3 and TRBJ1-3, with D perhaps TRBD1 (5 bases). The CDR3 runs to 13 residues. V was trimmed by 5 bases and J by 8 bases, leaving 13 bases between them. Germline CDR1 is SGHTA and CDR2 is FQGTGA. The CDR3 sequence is CASSPGTLDTIYF. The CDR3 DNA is TGTGCCAGCAGCCCGGGGACTTTAGACACCATATATTTT.

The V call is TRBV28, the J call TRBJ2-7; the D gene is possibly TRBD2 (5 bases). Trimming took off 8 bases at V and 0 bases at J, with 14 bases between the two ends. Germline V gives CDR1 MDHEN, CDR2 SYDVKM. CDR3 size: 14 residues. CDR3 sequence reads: CASFPERNSYEQYF. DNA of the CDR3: TGTGCCAGCTTCCCAGAGCGGAACTCCTACGAGCAGTACTTC.

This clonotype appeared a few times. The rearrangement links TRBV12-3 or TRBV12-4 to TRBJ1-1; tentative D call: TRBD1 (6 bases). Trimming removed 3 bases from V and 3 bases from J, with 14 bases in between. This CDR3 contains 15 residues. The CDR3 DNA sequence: TGTGCCAGCAGTTTTCCCGGGGGGCCGGACACTGAAGCTTTCTTT. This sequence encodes CASSFPGGPDTEAFF.

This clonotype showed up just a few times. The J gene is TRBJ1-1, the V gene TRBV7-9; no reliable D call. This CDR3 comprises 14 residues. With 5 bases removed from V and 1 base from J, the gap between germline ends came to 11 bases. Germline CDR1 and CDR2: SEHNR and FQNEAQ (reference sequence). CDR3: CASSRENSNTEAFF. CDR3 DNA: TGTGCCAGCAGCCGTGAAAATTCGAACACTGAAGCTTTCTTT.

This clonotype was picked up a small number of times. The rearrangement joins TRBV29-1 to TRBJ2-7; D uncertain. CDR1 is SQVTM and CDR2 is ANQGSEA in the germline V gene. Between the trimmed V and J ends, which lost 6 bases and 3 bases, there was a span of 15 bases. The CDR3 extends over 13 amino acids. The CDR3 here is CSVQPGAFYEQYF. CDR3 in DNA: TGCAGCGTCCAACCCGGTGCTTTCTACGAGCAGTACTTC.

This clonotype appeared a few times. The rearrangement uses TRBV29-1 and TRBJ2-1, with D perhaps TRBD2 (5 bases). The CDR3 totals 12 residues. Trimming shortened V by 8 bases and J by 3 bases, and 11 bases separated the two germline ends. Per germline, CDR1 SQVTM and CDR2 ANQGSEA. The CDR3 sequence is CSPQTSYNEQFF. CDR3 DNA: TGCAGCCCTCAAACTAGCTACAATGAGCAGTTCTTC.